The 17 T cell receptor beta chains below come from one sample, sequenced in a study of breast tumors, draining lymph nodes, adjacent tissues. TCRdb reprocessed the multiplex PCR reads via MiXCR and lists one record per CDR3 protein. Here the sample spans under 15,000 distinct CDR3 sequences, around 70% being singletons. Specimen: tumor-adjacent breast tissue. Source of these receptors: a female donor with breast cancer. Some clones in this sample may be carry-over from other donors' samples.

This clonotype was observed a handful of times. Here the CDR3 reads CSATGQGGEQYF. The CDR3 region has the DNA TGCAGTGCCACGGGACAGGGAGGCGAGCAGTACTTC. The chain joins TRBV20-1 to TRBJ2-7; 9 bases are a match to TRBD1. Germline CDR1 reads DFQATT; CDR2 reads SNEGSKA (reference sequence). J was trimmed by 6 bases and V by 6 bases; bases with no gene match: 6. The CDR3 is 12 amino acids.

This clonotype was observed once. The gene calls are TRBV2 and TRBJ1-2; D is possibly TRBD1 (5 bases). Trimming pared 4 bases from V and 7 bases from J, leaving 10 bases between. The CDR3 is 12 amino acids. The germline gives CDR1 SNHLY, CDR2 FYNNEI. CDR3 in DNA: TGTGCCAGCAGTGTCGGGGGTGGTGGCTACACCTTC. Translating gives CASSVGGGGYTF.

The chain employs TRBV7-2 and TRBJ2-3; 9 nucleotides align to TRBD2. Looked up from germline, CDR1 is SGHTA and CDR2 is FQGNSA. With V trimmed by 5 bases and J by 2 bases, 11 bases remained unmatched. CDR3 length: 17 amino acids. The CDR3 DNA sequence: TGTGCCAGCAGCGTAGAGGCTAGCGGGGCCCCCACAGATACGCAGTATTTT. Translated, it gives CASSVEASGAPTDTQYF.

The CDR3: CAISVSWRGTTNTGELFF. CDR3 sequence (DNA): TGTGCCATCAGTGTATCCTGGAGGGGGACTACGAACACCGGGGAGCTGTTTTTT. The chain uses TRBV10-3 and TRBJ2-2; D perhaps matches TRBD2 (7 bases). CDR3 length equals 18 residues. Looked up from germline, CDR1 is ENHRY and CDR2 is SYGVKD. The V end was cut by 4 bases, the J end by 0 bases, with 18 bases between.

This clonotype was counted between two and nine times. V and J are TRBV20-1 and TRBJ2-7, with 7 bases matching TRBD2. V gave up 5 bases and J gave up 0 bases; unmatched junction bases: 13. Germline V gene data show CDR1 as DFQATT and CDR2 as SNEGSKA (reference sequence). This CDR3 has 16 residues. CDR3 bases: TGCAGTGCTGGATTCTTAAGCGGGATAAGCTCCTACGAGCAGTACTTC. Amino acid sequence: CSAGFLSGISSYEQYF.

The rearrangement joins TRBV20-1 to TRBJ2-1; D is undetermined. The germline V gene encodes CDR1 DFQATT and CDR2 SNEGSKA (reference sequence). Deletions cut 1 base from V and 7 bases from J, with 5 bases between. This CDR3 is 11 amino acids long. DNA of the CDR3: TGCAGTGCTAGAGCAGATAATGAGCAGTTCTTC. Translated, it gives CSARADNEQFF.

A single count supports this clonotype. The V gene is TRBV12-3 or TRBV12-4, the J gene TRBJ1-5; D unclear. CDR3 length equals 14 residues. V was cut by 6 bases and J by 6 bases, with 15 bases left in between. The CDR3 nucleotides are TGTGCCAGCAGAAGCCGGGCCCCCGGTCAGCCCCAGCATTTT. Translating gives CASRSRAPGQPQHF.

This clonotype was observed a single time. The V and J genes are TRBV24-1 and TRBJ2-3; 8 bases line up with TRBD2. Germline V lookup: CDR1 KGHDR, CDR2 SFDVKD. CDR3 size: 13 residues. V lost 9 bases and J lost 0; bases outside the gene matches: 1. The CDR3 DNA is TGTGCCACCTCTAGCGGGAGCACAGATACGCAGTATTTT. Its protein product is CATSSGSTDTQYF.

To note about this clonotype: Lacking the conserved final phenylalanine or tryptophan, this CDR3 likely reflects a read error. J is TRBJ2-7 and V is TRBV4-1; 11 bases align to TRBD2. The CDR3 extends over 16 amino acids. V gave up 0 bases and J gave up 1 base; unmatched junction bases: 2. Germline V gene sequence: CDR1 MGHRA, CDR2 YSYEKL. CDR3 in amino acids: CASSQERLAGSYEQYL. CDR3 nucleotide sequence: TGCGCCAGCAGCCAAGAAAGACTAGCGGGATCCTACGAGCAGTACCTC.

For this clonotype: Without the conserved terminal phenylalanine or tryptophan, this CDR3 likely stems from a read error. The limits of the CDR3 on the DNA are not certain, so only TCRdb's listed CDR3 is given. The J gene is TRBJ2-3, the V gene TRBV4-1. Termini included, the CDR3 measures 11 amino acids. Germline V CDR1 and CDR2: MGHRA, YSYEKL. The CDR3 loop is CASSQDQSLIL.

This clonotype was observed a handful of times. The rearrangement links TRBV27 to TRBJ2-5; 12 nucleotides line up with TRBD1. Losses at the gene ends were 5 bases for V and 5 bases for J; bases not matched to a gene: 9. This CDR3 contains 16 residues. Germline V gene lookup returns CDR1 MNHEY and CDR2 SMNVEV (reference sequence). The CDR3 loop reads CASSPSSGTGGETQYF. The CDR3 DNA reads as TGTGCCAGCAGTCCATCATCCGGGACAGGGGGCGAGACCCAGTACTTC.

The chain uses TRBV30 and TRBJ2-5; perhaps TRBD2 as D (6 bases). Trimming pared 0 bases from V and 4 bases from J, leaving 15 bases between. The CDR3 is 15 residues long. Germline V gene sequence: CDR1 GTSNPN, CDR2 SVGIG (reference sequence). This CDR3 is CAWSVVGGEVETQYF. DNA of the CDR3: TGTGCCTGGAGTGTTGTAGGAGGGGAGGTAGAGACCCAGTACTTC.

This clonotype is classed as medium-sized (0.01 to 0.1%). The gene calls are TRBV29-1 and TRBJ2-7, with D perhaps assigned TRBD1 or TRBD2 (5 bases each). The V gene's germline CDR1 is SQVTM and CDR2 ANQGSEA. The V end was cut by 7 bases, the J end by 5 bases, with 18 bases between. This CDR3 is 13 amino acids long. The CDR3 loop is CSANPGTADEQYF. The CDR3 DNA reads TGCAGCGCCAATCCCGGGACGGCGGACGAGCAGTACTTC.

The chain joins TRBV7-9 to TRBJ2-5; 11 bases fit TRBD1. The CDR3 length is 16 residues. The V gene's germline CDR1 is SEHNR and CDR2 FQNEAQ (reference sequence). The ends lost 6 bases at V and 2 bases at J; junction bases unmatched: 8. In DNA, the CDR3 is TGTGCCAGCAGATCCGGGACAGGGGGTATACAAGAGACCCAGTACTTC. It specifies CASRSGTGGIQETQYF.

The CDR3 DNA reads as TGTGCCAGCAGTGGCGCAGTAAAGGTCTACGAGCAGTACTTC. Translated: CASSGAVKVYEQYF. The gene calls are TRBV6-1 and TRBJ2-7; D unclear. The germline V gene has CDR1 MNHNS and CDR2 SASEGT. The CDR3 is 14 residues long. V shed 4 bases and J shed 3 bases, with 13 bases lying between them.

In this sample, this clonotype turned up many times. The genes are TRBV6-5 and TRBJ1-4; 8 nucleotides line up with TRBD1. Germline V CDR1 and CDR2: MNHEY, SVGAGI. Losses at the gene ends were 6 bases for V and 8 bases for J; bases not matched to a gene: 8. The CDR3 has 14 residues. DNA for the CDR3: TGTGCCAGCAGACCAGACAGGGGCCGGGAAAAACTGTTTTTT. Its protein is CASRPDRGREKLFF.

The chain combines TRBV5-6 with TRBJ2-3; 8 nucleotides line up with TRBD2. CDR3 length: 16 residues. The ends lost 2 bases at V and 1 base at J; junction bases unmatched: 6. Germline CDR1 is SGHDT and CDR2 is YYEEEE. The CDR3 nucleotides read TGTGCCAGCAGCTTCGTTACGACTAGCGGCACAGATACGCAGTATTTT. Protein sequence: CASSFVTTSGTDTQYF.